These 20 T cell receptor beta chains came from one sample sequenced in a study of cytomegalovirus exposure and HLA in healthy donors. It was with 60 Vbeta and 13 Jbeta primers that the PCR ran. The assay was immunoSEQ multiplex PCR, and TCRdb's table has in-frame clones only and misses some. Among 150,000 or so clones, about 80% were seen once, and the ten largest hold around 2.1%. The source material was PBMCs. These receptors all stem from a female donor in good health and CMV-seronegative.

This clone came up a few times. This sequence joins TRBV5-6 and TRBJ2-3, with D maybe TRBD2 (7 bases). In germline, CDR1 is SGHDT, CDR2 YYEEEE. The CDR3 has 19 residues. Between the trimmed V and J ends, which lost 0 bases and 1 base, there was a span of 21 bases. CDR3 in amino acids: CASSLGGGAGFVGTDTQYF. The CDR3 DNA is TGTGCCAGCAGCTTGGGTGGGGGGGCTGGTTTTGTTGGCACAGATACGCAGTATTTT.

The chain uses TRBV5-1 and TRBJ1-1, with D tentatively TRBD1 (5 bases). This CDR3 contains 16 residues. The germline V gene has CDR1 SGHRS and CDR2 YFSETQ. Trimming cost V 1 base and J 0 bases, with 13 bases left between them. CDR3 DNA: TGCGCCAGCAGCTTGTCAGGGAATAGTGTGAACACTGAAGCTTTCTTT. Translation: CASSLSGNSVNTEAFF.

J is TRBJ2-3 and V is TRBV5-6, with 9 bases aligning to TRBD2. The CDR3 has 16 amino acids. Germline V gene sequence: CDR1 SGHDT, CDR2 YYEEEE. The V and J ends lost 2 bases and 2 bases, in that order; junction bases with no gene match: 6. The CDR3 coding sequence is TGTGCCAGCAGCTTCCTAGCGGGATCGTACACAGATACGCAGTATTTT. It translates to CASSFLAGSYTDTQYF.

A single count supports this clone. This sequence joins TRBV7-3 and TRBJ2-2; 8 nucleotides agree with TRBD1. CDR1 is SGHTA, CDR2 FQGTGA, per germline. This CDR3 comprises 15 residues. The ends lost 4 bases at V and 5 bases at J; junction bases unmatched: 6. CDR3 residues: CASSSQGAGTGELFF. The CDR3 DNA is TGTGCCAGCAGCTCGCAGGGGGCTGGGACCGGGGAGCTGTTTTTT.

The V gene is TRBV5-8, the J gene TRBJ2-5; 10 bases are shared with TRBD2. J was trimmed by 3 bases and V by 0 bases; bases with no gene match: 5. Germline V CDR1 and CDR2: SGHTS, YDEGEE. The CDR3 extends over 16 amino acids. In nucleotides, the CDR3 is TGTGCCAGCAGCTTGGAAGCGGGGGGGGGTAAAGAGACCCAGTACTTC. It translates to CASSLEAGGGKETQYF.

This clone occurred a few times. CDR3 DNA: TGTGCCATCAGTGGGATCAGCGGTTACGAGCAGTACTTC. Protein sequence: CAISGISGYEQYF. The chain uses TRBV10-3 and TRBJ2-7; a possible D gene is TRBD2 (5 bases). This CDR3 comprises 13 residues. The V gene lost 4 bases and the J gene lost 4 bases, with 11 bases spanning the gap. CDR1 is ENHRY and CDR2 is SYGVKD in the germline V gene.

This clone was seen more than once but under ten times. The chain combines TRBV4-2 with TRBJ2-1; TRBD2 might be the D (6 bases). The CDR3 has 17 residues. Germline loops: CDR1 LGHNA, CDR2 YNFKEQ. The V end lost 4 bases, the J end lost 5 bases, and 21 bases lay between the germline ends. In DNA form, the CDR3 reads TGTGCCAGCAGCCGCCCGAGCGGGCGCCTTGGGGACAATGAGCAGTTCTTC. Translation gives CASSRPSGRLGDNEQFF.

The chain is built from TRBV11-3 and TRBJ2-7; 11 bases agree with TRBD2. Trimming at V came to 2 bases and at J to 8 bases, leaving 17 bases not matched to a gene. The CDR3 runs to 18 residues. The germline gives CDR1 SGHNT, CDR2 YENEEA. CDR3 loop: CASSLTSSGGPLSDKQYF. CDR3 bases: TGTGCCAGCAGCTTAACCTCTAGCGGGGGGCCTTTGTCGGACAAGCAGTACTTC.

The rearrangement links TRBV27 to TRBJ2-1, with 11 nucleotides matching TRBD2. This CDR3 is 14 amino acids long. The ends lost 5 bases at V and 4 bases at J; junction bases unmatched: 1. Germline values: CDR1 MNHEY, CDR2 SMNVEV (reference sequence). The CDR3 protein is CASSRLAGYNEQFF. CDR3 sequence (DNA): TGTGCCAGCAGTCGACTAGCGGGGTACAATGAGCAGTTCTTC.

The gene calls are TRBV25-1 and TRBJ1-3, with 10 positions matching TRBD1. The CDR3 spans 15 residues. V was clipped by 7 bases and J by 3 bases; unmatched bases: 6. Germline assignment: CDR1 MGHDK and CDR2 SYGVNS. Written as DNA, the CDR3 is TGTGCCAGCACCAGGACAGGGGGACTTGGAAACACCATATATTTT. Translating gives CASTRTGGLGNTIYF.

This clone occurred once. The chain combines TRBV7-3 with TRBJ2-1, with 10 bases matching TRBD2. The germline gives CDR1 SGHTA, CDR2 FQGTGA. There are 14 residues in the CDR3. Unmatched junction bases numbered 6, after V lost 5 bases and J lost 8 bases. The CDR3 protein is CASSEGLARDEQFF. CDR3 DNA sequence: TGTGCCAGCAGCGAGGGACTAGCGCGGGATGAGCAGTTCTTC.

The chain combines TRBV7-9 with TRBJ2-2; no clear D gene. The V and J ends lost 5 bases and 5 bases respectively, with 6 bases between them. Germline V gene lookup returns CDR1 SEHNR and CDR2 FQNEAQ (reference sequence). The CDR3 totals 12 residues. CDR3 bases: TGTGCCAGCAGCCCAGGTACCGGGGAGCTGTTTTTT. Translation: CASSPGTGELFF.

This clone was observed a few times. The rearrangement uses TRBV29-1 and TRBJ2-6; TRBD1 is a possible D gene (6 bases). Trimming removed 6 bases from V and 0 bases from J, with 15 bases in between. From germline, CDR1 is SQVTM and CDR2 ANQGSEA. The CDR3 is 16 residues long. This chain's CDR3 is CSVVRTAHSGANVLTF. In DNA form, the CDR3 reads TGCAGCGTCGTCCGGACAGCCCACTCTGGGGCCAACGTCCTGACTTTC.

Only a few counts were recorded for this clone. The chain has TRBV9 and TRBJ1-4, with D possibly being TRBD1 (5 bases). The CDR3 spans 13 residues. Germline assignment: CDR1 SGDLS and CDR2 YYNGEE. The V end lost 2 bases, the J end lost 7 bases, and 9 bases lay between the germline ends. The CDR3 loop reads CASSVTVSEKLFF. The DNA of the CDR3 is TGTGCCAGCAGCGTGACAGTGAGTGAAAAACTGTTTTTT.

The CDR3 protein is CASSVQGAINYGYTF. The CDR3 bases are TGTGCCAGCAGTGTCCAGGGGGCAATTAACTATGGCTACACCTTC. The genes are TRBV2 and TRBJ1-2; 8 bases agree with TRBD1. Unmatched junction bases numbered 5, after V lost 4 bases and J lost 1 base. Looked up from germline, CDR1 is SNHLY and CDR2 is FYNNEI. This CDR3 is 15 amino acids long.

V gene TRBV6-5 combines with J gene TRBJ1-2; the D is unclear. Germline CDR1 is MNHEY and CDR2 is SVGAGI. Deletions cut 1 base from V and 8 bases from J, with 14 bases between. The CDR3 covers 14 residues. CDR3 residues: CASSYLGGGRGYTF. CDR3 nucleotide sequence: TGTGCCAGCAGTTACTTAGGAGGCGGGCGAGGCTACACCTTC.

The chain links TRBV5-8 to TRBJ2-1; 11 positions agree with TRBD1. The trim removed 2 bases at V and 8 bases at J, leaving 3 bases unmatched. The length of the CDR3 is 14 residues. Germline CDR1 and CDR2: SGHTS and YDEGEE. CDR3: CASSFRDRGYEQFF. The CDR3 region has the DNA TGTGCCAGCAGCTTCCGGGACAGGGGGTATGAGCAGTTCTTC. The whole variable domain, remainder taken from reference TRBV5-8 and TRBJ2-1, is EAGVTQSPTHLIKTRGQQATLRCSPISGHTSVYWYQQALGLGLQFLLWYDEGEERNRGNFPPRFSGRQFPNYSSELNVNALELEDSALYLCASSFRDRGYEQFFGPGTRLTVL.

V and J are TRBV5-1 and TRBJ1-2, with a tentative D call TRBD1 (6 bases). Deletions cut 0 bases from V and 1 base from J, with 7 bases between. Germline V gene sequence: CDR1 SGHRS, CDR2 YFSETQ. CDR3 size: 14 residues. The CDR3 reads CASSLGDNNYGYTF. The CDR3 DNA reads TGCGCCAGCAGCTTGGGGGACAATAACTATGGCTACACCTTC.

The rearrangement joins TRBV27 to TRBJ2-5, with a weak D call TRBD2 (6 bases). Trimming took off 9 bases at V and 0 bases at J, with 11 bases between the two ends. CDR1 and CDR2 (germline): MNHEY, SMNVEV (reference sequence). The CDR3 loop spans 13 amino acids. DNA for the CDR3: TGTGCCAGGTCTGGGGGGTACCAAGAGACCCAGTACTTC. Translated: CARSGGYQETQYF.

The chain combines TRBV19 with TRBJ1-2, with 7 bases aligning to TRBD1. Per the germline V gene, CDR1 is LNHDA and CDR2 is SQIVND (reference sequence). After removal of 0 bases from V and 4 bases from J, the junction contained 5 bases not matched to a gene. The CDR3 is 15 residues long. Here the CDR3 DNA reads TGTGCCAGTAGTATAGAGGGACAGAATTCCTATGGCTACACCTTC. This encodes CASSIEGQNSYGYTF.